This T cell receptor (beta chain) is drawn from a study of cytomegalovirus exposure and HLA in healthy donors. A multiplex PCR was run with 60 Vbeta primers and 13 Jbeta primers. Profiled with immunoSEQ multiplex PCR; TCRdb holds only in-frame clones, not every one. Among fewer than 100,000 clones listed, under 85% were seen once. This CDR3 has 15 residues. Trimming removed 3 bases from V and 2 bases from J, with 14 bases in between. CDR1 and CDR2 (germline): MDHEN, SYDVKM. The source of this sequence is a woman between 40 and 55 years old in good health and CMV-seropositive. The V gene is TRBV28, the J gene TRBJ2-7, with TRBD2 as a possible D gene (7 bases). The specimen sequenced was PBMCs. As DNA, the CDR3 is TGTGCCAGCAGTTTGGGAGGGGGTCGGACCTACGAGCAGTACTTC. Residues: CASSLGGGRTYEQYF.